This TCR beta chain came from a study of regulatory T cells in long-lasting Graves disease. Study in general: By definition, persistent Graves' disease involved antithyroid drugs for over 5 years alongside positive TSH receptor antibodies.

Specified time point: persistent/refractory GD, antithyroid drugs over 5 years with positive TRAb. The TCR library was made from RNA that had been extracted from PBMCs in TRIzol. The CDR3 consists of 17 residues. Germline loops: CDR1 KGHSY, CDR2 FQNENV. V gave up 5 bases and J gave up 3 bases; unmatched junction bases: 15. CDR3 regions were amplified by Arm-PCR using iRepertoire HTBI primers to build TCR beta libraries. TCRdb reprocessed the multiplex PCR reads via MiXCR and lists one record per CDR3 protein. The sample lists roughly 500,000 distinct CDR3 sequences, roughly 22% occurring once. This sample comprised peripheral blood mononuclear cells (PBMCs), obtained when the disease was refractory, from a patient treated with antithyroid drugs. V and J are TRBV16 and TRBJ2-7; 8 bases fit TRBD1. The sequence was obtained from a female donor with Graves disease. The CDR3 DNA sequence: TGTGCCAGCAGCTACCCTGGTTTTAGGACAGGGCACTACGAGCAGTACTTC. Translating gives CASSYPGFRTGHYEQYF.